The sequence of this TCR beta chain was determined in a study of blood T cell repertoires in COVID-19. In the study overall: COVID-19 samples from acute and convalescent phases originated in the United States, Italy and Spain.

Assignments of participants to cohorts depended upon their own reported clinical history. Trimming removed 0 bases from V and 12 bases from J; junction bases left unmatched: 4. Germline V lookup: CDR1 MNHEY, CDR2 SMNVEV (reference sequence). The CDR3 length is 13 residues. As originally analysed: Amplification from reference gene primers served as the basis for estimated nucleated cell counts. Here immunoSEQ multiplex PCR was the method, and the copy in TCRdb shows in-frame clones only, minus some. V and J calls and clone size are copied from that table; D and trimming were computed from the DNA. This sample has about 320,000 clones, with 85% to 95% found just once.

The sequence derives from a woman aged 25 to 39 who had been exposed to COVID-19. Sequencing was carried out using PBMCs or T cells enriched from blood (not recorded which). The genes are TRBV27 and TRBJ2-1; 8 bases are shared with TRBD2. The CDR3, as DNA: TGTGCCAGCAGTTTATCGGCCCTAGCGGGGCAGTTCTTC. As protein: CASSLSALAGQFF.